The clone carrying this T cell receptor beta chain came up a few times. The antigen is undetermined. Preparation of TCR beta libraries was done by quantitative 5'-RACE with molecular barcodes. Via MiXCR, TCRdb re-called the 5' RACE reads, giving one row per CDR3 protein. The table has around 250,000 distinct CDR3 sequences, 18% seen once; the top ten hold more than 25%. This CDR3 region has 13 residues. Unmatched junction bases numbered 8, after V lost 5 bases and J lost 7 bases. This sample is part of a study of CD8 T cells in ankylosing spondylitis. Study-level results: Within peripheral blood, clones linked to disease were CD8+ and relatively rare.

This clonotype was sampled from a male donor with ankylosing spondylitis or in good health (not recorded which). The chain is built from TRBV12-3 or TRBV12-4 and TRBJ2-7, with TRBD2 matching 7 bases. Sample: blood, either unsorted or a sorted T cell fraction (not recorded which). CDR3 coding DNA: TGTGCCAGCAGTCCTACGGTCGGGGGGGAGCAGTACTTC. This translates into CASSPTVGGEQYF.